The 10 T cell receptor beta chains below were found in one sample sequenced in a study of regulatory T cells in long-lasting Graves disease. Time point noted: persistent/refractory GD, antithyroid drugs over 5 years with positive TRAb. After RNA was extracted from PBMCs, the TCR library was made from it. Sequencing libraries for TCR beta were prepared with iRepertoire HTBI primers and Arm-PCR of CDR3 regions. MiXCR, applied by TCRdb to the multiplex PCR reads, yields one record per CDR3 protein. The sample holds about 460,000 distinct CDR3 sequences, roughly 23% seen once. Sequences were derived from peripheral blood mononuclear cells (PBMCs), sampled when the disease was refractory, from a patient treated with antithyroid drugs. Source of these receptors: a female donor with Graves disease.

The rearrangement uses TRBV3-1 and TRBJ1-1; D is uncertain. CDR1 is LGHDT, CDR2 YNNKEL, per germline (reference sequence). This CDR3 region has 13 residues. Trimming pared 0 bases from V and 11 bases from J, leaving 13 bases between. CDR3 residues: CASSQDMAQVAFF. The CDR3 coding sequence is TGTGCCAGCAGCCAAGATATGGCCCAAGTGGCTTTCTTT. The whole variable domain, remainder taken from reference TRBV3-1 and TRBJ1-1, is DTAVSQTPKYLVTQMGNDKSIKCEQNLGHDTMYWYKQDSKKFLKIMFSYNNKELIINETVPNRFSPKSPDKAHLNLHINSLELGDSAVYFCASSQDMAQVAFFGQGTRLTVV.

The chain uses TRBV7-2 and TRBJ2-5; 9 positions match TRBD2. Trimming removed 0 bases from V and 4 bases from J; junction bases left unmatched: 3. CDR3 length equals 15 residues. Looked up from germline, CDR1 is SGHTA and CDR2 is FQGNSA. The CDR3 nucleotides read TGTGCCAGCAGCTTAGCACGCGGGGGGGGAGAGACCCAGTACTTC. This sequence encodes CASSLARGGGETQYF.

A few counts support this clonotype. This chain uses TRBV5-1 with TRBJ1-1; 7 nucleotides agree with TRBD1. V lost 4 bases to trimming and J lost 5 bases; unmatched junction nucleotides: 11. Per germline, CDR1 SGHRS and CDR2 YFSETQ. The CDR3 length is 15 residues. The CDR3 spells CASSPVQGTLTEAFF. CDR3 sequence (DNA): TGCGCCAGCAGCCCGGTACAGGGGACCTTAACTGAAGCTTTCTTT. Combining the CDR3 with reference TRBV5-1 and TRBJ1-1 gives the whole variable domain KAGVTQTPRYLIKTRGQQVTLSCSPISGHRSVSWYQQTPGQGLQFLFEYFSETQRNKGNFPGRFSGRQFSNSRSEMNVSTLELGDSALYLCASSPVQGTLTEAFFGQGTRLTVV.

This clonotype was seen ten or more times. The genes are TRBV11-2 and TRBJ1-2; D might be TRBD1 (5 bases). This CDR3 spans 14 amino acids. V dropped 4 bases and J dropped 8 bases, with 17 bases sitting between them. Germline V gene lookup returns CDR1 SGHAT and CDR2 FQNNGV. This CDR3 reads CASSYTGVGGGYTF. CDR3 in DNA: TGTGCCAGCAGCTATACAGGAGTCGGAGGAGGCTACACCTTC.

The CDR3 here is CASSLVPVFFSNQPQHF. The DNA of the CDR3 is TGTGCCAGCAGCTTAGTTCCGGTGTTCTTTAGCAATCAGCCCCAGCATTTT. This chain joins TRBV2 and TRBJ1-5; D gene uncertain. The germline V gene has CDR1 SNHLY and CDR2 FYNNEI. Trimming removed 6 bases from V and 0 bases from J, with 18 bases in between. The CDR3 has 17 amino acids.

This chain connects TRBV19 to TRBJ2-1, with 7 bases that match TRBD2. The germline V gene has CDR1 LNHDA and CDR2 SQIVND (reference sequence). This CDR3 contains 14 residues. V dropped 4 bases and J dropped 5; count of bases not matched to a gene: 5. The CDR3 region has the DNA TGTGCCAGTAGTAACCTAGCGGCAGACAATGAGCAGTTCTTC. This translates into CASSNLAADNEQFF.

This clonotype came up a few times. The V gene is TRBV6-1, the J gene TRBJ1-5; D might be TRBD1 (5 bases). Germline V lookup: CDR1 MNHNS, CDR2 SASEGT. The CDR3 loop spans 17 amino acids. Trimming took off 1 base at V and 4 bases at J, with 17 bases between the two ends. CDR3: CASSEVVRGLANQPQHF. For the CDR3, the DNA is TGTGCCAGCAGTGAAGTGGTAAGGGGTCTTGCTAATCAGCCCCAGCATTTT.

This clonotype has more than one count but fewer than ten. This may stem from a read error, because a much larger clone lies one nucleotide away. The V call is TRBV11-3, the J call TRBJ1-2; D is perhaps TRBD1 (6 bases). Germline assignment: CDR1 SGHNT and CDR2 YENEEA. This CDR3 has 13 residues. CDR3 region: CAGSLAGEYGYTF. As DNA, the CDR3 is TGTGCCGGCAGCTTAGCAGGGGAGTATGGCTACACCTTC.

This clonotype came up many times. The chain carries TRBV28 and TRBJ2-5; 8 bases fit TRBD2. This CDR3 is built from 16 residues. CDR1 and CDR2 (germline): MDHEN, SYDVKM. Germline trimming cut 4 bases from V and 2 bases from J; bases unmatched to any gene: 9. The CDR3 loop reads CASSSRGSGMQETQYF. Here the CDR3 DNA reads TGTGCCAGCAGTTCCCGGGGTAGCGGGATGCAAGAGACCCAGTACTTC. The variable domain in full, with the rest retrieved from reference TRBV28 and TRBJ2-5, is DVKVTQSSRYLVKRTGEKVFLECVQDMDHENMFWYRQDPGLGLRLIYFSYDVKMKEKGDIPEGYSVSREKKERFSLILESASTNQTSMYLCASSSRGSGMQETQYFGPGTRLLVL.

This clonotype came up a few times. The chain recombines TRBV6-1 with TRBJ1-4; 9 bases are a match to TRBD1. The junction had 6 bases not matched to a gene; V was cut back by 6 bases and J by 7 bases. CDR1 and CDR2 (germline): MNHNS, SASEGT. The CDR3 runs to 14 residues. The CDR3 region has the DNA TGTGCCAGCAGGGCGGACAGGGGAGGTGAAAAACTGTTTTTT. As protein: CASRADRGGEKLFF.